The source of this T cell receptor (beta chain) is a study of blood T cell repertoires in COVID-19. About the research overall: Italy, Spain and the United States were the sources of the convalescent and acute COVID-19 samples. T cells, B-cell-depleted T cells, or PBMCs provided the cDNA or gDNA that served as material.

The V and J ends lost 1 base and 3 bases respectively, with 18 bases between them. The CDR3 runs to 17 residues. Germline-derived CDR1 and CDR2 are SGHTA and FQGNSA. Seattle's cohort entered during active infection and was followed longitudinally. Original handling: Reference gene primers were amplified, and this amplification served to estimate nucleated cell counts. Measured with immunoSEQ multiplex PCR; TCRdb has only the in-frame clones, and not every one. The V and J calls and the clone size are those of that table, but D and trimming were determined from the DNA. The sample lists roughly 310,000 clones, roughly 90% occurring once.

The material sequenced was peripheral blood. This receptor was identified in a woman younger than 45 with COVID-19, enrolled during active disease. The rearrangement joins TRBV7-2 to TRBJ1-2, with D maybe TRBD1 (5 bases). CDR3 in amino acids: CASSLELNIGAHYGYTF. CDR3 DNA: TGTGCCAGCAGCTTAGAACTCAATATAGGGGCACACTATGGCTACACCTTC.